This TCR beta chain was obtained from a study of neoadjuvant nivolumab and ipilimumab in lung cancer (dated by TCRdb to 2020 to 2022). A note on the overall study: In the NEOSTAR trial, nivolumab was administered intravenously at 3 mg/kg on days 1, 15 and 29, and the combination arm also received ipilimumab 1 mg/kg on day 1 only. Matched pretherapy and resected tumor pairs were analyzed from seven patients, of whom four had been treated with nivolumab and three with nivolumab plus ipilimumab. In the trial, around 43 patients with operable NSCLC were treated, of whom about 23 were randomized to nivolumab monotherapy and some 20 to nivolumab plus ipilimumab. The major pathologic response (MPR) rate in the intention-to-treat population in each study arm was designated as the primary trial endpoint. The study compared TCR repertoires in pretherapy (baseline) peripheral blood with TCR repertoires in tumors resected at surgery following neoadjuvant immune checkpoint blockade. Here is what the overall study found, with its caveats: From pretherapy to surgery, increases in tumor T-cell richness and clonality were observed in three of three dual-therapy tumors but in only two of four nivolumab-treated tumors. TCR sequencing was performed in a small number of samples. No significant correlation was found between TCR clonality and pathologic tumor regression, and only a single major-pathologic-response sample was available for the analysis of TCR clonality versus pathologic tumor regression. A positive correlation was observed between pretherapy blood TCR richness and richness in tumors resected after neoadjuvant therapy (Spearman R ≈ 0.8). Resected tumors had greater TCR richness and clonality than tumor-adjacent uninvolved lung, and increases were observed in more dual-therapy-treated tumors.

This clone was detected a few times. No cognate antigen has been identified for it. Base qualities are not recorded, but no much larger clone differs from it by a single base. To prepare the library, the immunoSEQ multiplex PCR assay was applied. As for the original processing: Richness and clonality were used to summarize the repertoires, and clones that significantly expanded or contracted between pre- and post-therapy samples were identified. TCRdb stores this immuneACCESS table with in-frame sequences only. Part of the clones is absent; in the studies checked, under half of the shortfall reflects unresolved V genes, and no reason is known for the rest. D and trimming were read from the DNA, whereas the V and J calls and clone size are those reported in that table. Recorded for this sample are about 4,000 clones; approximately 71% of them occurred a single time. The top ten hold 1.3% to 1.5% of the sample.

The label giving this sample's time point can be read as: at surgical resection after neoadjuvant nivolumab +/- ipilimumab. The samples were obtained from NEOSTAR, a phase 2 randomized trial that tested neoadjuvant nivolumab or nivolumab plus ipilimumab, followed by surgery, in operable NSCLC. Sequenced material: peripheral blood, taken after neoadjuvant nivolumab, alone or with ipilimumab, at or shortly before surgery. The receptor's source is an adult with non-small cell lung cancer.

At the DNA level, the sequence is TGTGCCAGCAGTGCGCAGCGCCATGAGCAGTTCTTC. Its coded protein is CASSAQRHEQFF. The chain joins TRBV27 to TRBJ2-1; the D gene lacks a confident call. Trimming takes 5 bases from V and 8 bases from J, and the germline ends sit 10 bases apart. The CDR3 numbers 12 residues from cysteine through phenylalanine. Kept here is only the CDR3 DNA, which spans 36 bases and is read in frame from base 1. CDR1 and CDR2 are drawn from the germline V gene (reference sequence): MNHEY, SMNVEV.